The T cell receptor beta chain described here comes from a study of cytomegalovirus exposure and HLA in healthy donors. Study-wide context: Per a later analysis, the roughly 690 first-cohort and 110 or so validation repertoires shared one platform. Study-level results: Researchers counted about 150 TCR beta chains as cytomegalovirus-associated. Subsequent analysis of the roughly 120 validation repertoires found a tendency for first-cohort TCR clusters to co-occur. Cytomegalovirus status was reportedly diagnosed by the classifier with high sensitivity and specificity.

Profiled with immunoSEQ multiplex PCR; TCRdb holds only in-frame clones, not every one. The sample includes about 78,000 clones, almost 97% seen only once; the top ten take roughly 1.6%. Germline-derived CDR1 and CDR2 are SGHTA and FQGNSA. The CDR3 contains 12 residues. Trimming took 4 bases from V and 2 from J, leaving 6 bases between them. To note about this clone: The antigen is unknown.

The TCR originated in a man between 18 and 35 years old in good health and CMV-seropositive. Source material: PBMCs. This chain connects TRBV7-2 to TRBJ2-7; D ambiguous. CDR3 in amino acids: CASSSGAYEQYF. CDR3 in DNA: TGTGCCAGCAGCTCCGGAGCCTACGAGCAGTACTTC.